The clone carrying this T cell receptor (beta chain) was counted at least ten times. Amplification yielded TCR beta CDR3 regions, with RNA transcripts as the source. During a first-round RT-PCR of the TCR CDR3, the HTBI primer set was used. TCRdb re-derived calls from the multiplex PCR reads in MiXCR, one entry per CDR3 protein. This table holds 600,000 to 700,000 distinct CDR3 sequences, about 45% found once. This sample is drawn from a study of T cells in Graves' hyperthyroidism and ophthalmopathy. With V trimmed by 3 bases and J by 2 bases, 3 bases remained unmatched. This CDR3 has 14 amino acids. CDR1 and CDR2 from the germline V gene are SEHNR and FQNEAQ (reference sequence).

Source material: peripheral blood or thyroid tissue (not recorded which). The sequence derives from an adult man with Graves' disease, either hyperthyroidism or ophthalmopathy (not recorded which). J is TRBJ1-1 and V is TRBV7-9; TRBD1 agrees at 7 bases. CDR3 loop: CASSFGTENTEAFF. The CDR3 DNA reads as TGTGCCAGCAGCTTTGGGACAGAAAACACTGAAGCTTTCTTT.